The clone carrying this T cell receptor beta chain was detected only a few times. What it binds is unknown. Time point: newly diagnosed GD, antithyroid drugs for less than 3 months. PBMCs were the source of the RNA used for TCR sequencing. The V gene's germline CDR1 is LNHDA and CDR2 SQIVND (reference sequence). V gave up 5 bases and J gave up 6 bases; unmatched junction bases: 10. The CDR3 sequence is 17 residues long. This entry belongs to a study of regulatory T cells in long-lasting Graves disease. Overall study: For a period under 3 months, newly diagnosed Graves' patients had taken antithyroid drugs. The study, taken as a whole, reports: TCR diversity was lower in persistent Graves' patients than in newly diagnosed ones.

iRepertoire HTBI primers and Arm-PCR of CDR3 regions built TCR beta libraries. TCRdb analysed the multiplex PCR reads with MiXCR anew, one entry per CDR3 protein. The table records 400,000 to 550,000 distinct CDR3 sequences, about a sixth of them present only once. This sample also appeared in a second study, on T cells in Graves' hyperthyroidism and ophthalmopathy. That report adds: Stable hyperthyroidism was separated from ophthalmopathy by a model based on 13 V-J features.

The sample here was peripheral blood mononuclear cells (PBMCs), taken at new diagnosis, from a patient treated with antithyroid drugs. The chain is built from TRBV19 and TRBJ2-2; 12 bases are a match to TRBD2. The clonotype comes from a woman aged 25 to 39 with Graves disease. This CDR3 is CASSPPLAGGPSGELFF. Here the CDR3 DNA reads TGTGCCAGTAGTCCCCCTCTAGCGGGAGGGCCCTCCGGGGAGCTGTTTTTT.